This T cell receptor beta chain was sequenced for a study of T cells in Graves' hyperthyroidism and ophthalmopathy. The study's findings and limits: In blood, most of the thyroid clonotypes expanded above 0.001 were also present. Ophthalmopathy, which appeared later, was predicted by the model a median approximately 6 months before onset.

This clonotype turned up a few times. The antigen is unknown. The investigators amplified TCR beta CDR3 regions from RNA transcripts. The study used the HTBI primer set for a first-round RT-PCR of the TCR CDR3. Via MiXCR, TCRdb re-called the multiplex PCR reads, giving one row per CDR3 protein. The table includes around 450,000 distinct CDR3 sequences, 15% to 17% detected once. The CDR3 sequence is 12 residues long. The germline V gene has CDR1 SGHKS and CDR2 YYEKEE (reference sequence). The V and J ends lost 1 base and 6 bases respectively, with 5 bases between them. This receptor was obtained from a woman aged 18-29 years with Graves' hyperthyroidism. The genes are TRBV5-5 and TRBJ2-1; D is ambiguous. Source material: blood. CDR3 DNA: TGTGCCAGCAGCTTGTTTAGCAATGAGCAGTTCTTC. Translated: CASSLFSNEQFF. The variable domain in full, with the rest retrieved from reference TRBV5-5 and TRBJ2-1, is DAGVTQSPTHLIKTRGQQVTLRCSPISGHKSVSWYQQVLGQGPQFIFQYYEKEERGRGNFPDRFSARQFPNYSSELNVNALLLGDSALYLCASSLFSNEQFFGPGTRLTVL.